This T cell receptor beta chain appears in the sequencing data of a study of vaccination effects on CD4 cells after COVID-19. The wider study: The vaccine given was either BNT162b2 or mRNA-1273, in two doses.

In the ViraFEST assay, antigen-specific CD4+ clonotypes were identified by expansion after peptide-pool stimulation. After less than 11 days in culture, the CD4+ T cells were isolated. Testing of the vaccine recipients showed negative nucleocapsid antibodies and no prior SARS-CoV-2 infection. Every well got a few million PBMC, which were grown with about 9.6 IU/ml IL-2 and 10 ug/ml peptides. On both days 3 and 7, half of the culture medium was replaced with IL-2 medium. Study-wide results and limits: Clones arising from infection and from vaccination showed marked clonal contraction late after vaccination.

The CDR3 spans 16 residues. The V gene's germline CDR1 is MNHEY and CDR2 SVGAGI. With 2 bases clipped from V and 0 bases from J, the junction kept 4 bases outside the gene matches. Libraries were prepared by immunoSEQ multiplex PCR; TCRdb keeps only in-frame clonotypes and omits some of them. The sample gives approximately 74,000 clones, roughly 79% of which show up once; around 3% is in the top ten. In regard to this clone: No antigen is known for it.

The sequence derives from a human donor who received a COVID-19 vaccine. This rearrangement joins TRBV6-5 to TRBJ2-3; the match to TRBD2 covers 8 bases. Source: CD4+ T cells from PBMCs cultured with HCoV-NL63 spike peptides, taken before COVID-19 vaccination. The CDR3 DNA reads TGTGCCAGCAGTTACAGCGGGGGCTCTAGCACAGATACGCAGTATTTT. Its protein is CASSYSGGSSTDTQYF.